This is a list of T cell receptor beta chains from one sample in a study of CD8+ T cells in alopecia areata. Assay: immunoSEQ multiplex PCR; the TCRdb copy retains only in-frame clones and omits some. The profile shows some 180,000 clones, about 63% of them singletons. The material sequenced was CD4+ T cells sorted from blood, taken at week 0. The receptor set was obtained from a human donor with alopecia areata. The conserved cysteine and the conserved F or W are not part of the CDR3 here.

v_gene: TRBV5-1
CDR3aa: ASSFQDASSNEQF

v_gene: TRBV9
CDR3aa: ASSVNTPDTQY

v_gene: TRBV30
CDR3aa: ACNPGVFNEQF

v_gene: TRBV4-3
CDR3aa: ASSPQGAKGLGGTQY

v_gene: TRBV7-2
CDR3aa: ASSSSRDRGMNTEAF

v_gene: TRBV2
CDR3aa: ASSEDRPMYEQY

v_gene: TRBV5-6
CDR3aa: ASSLDPKEDEQY

v_gene: TRBV2
CDR3aa: ASSGRQGAVAEAF

v_gene: TRBV7-6
CDR3aa: ASSWGQSYEQY

v_gene: TRBV29-1
CDR3aa: SVVKNTGELF

v_gene: TRBV20-1
CDR3aa: SASTDTQY

v_gene: TRBV30
CDR3aa: AWRATGGPGNQPQH

v_gene: TRBV6-5
CDR3aa: ASTVAGNPYNEQF

v_gene: TRBV27
CDR3aa: ASSPGTRVRALH

v_gene: TRBV5-6
CDR3aa: ASSPALVNEQF

v_gene: TRBV18
CDR3aa: ASSPAGSDTQY

v_gene: TRBV30
CDR3aa: AWRIRMNTEAF

v_gene: TRBV29-1
CDR3aa: SVARGAGTDTQY

v_gene: TRBV2
CDR3aa: ASSGGGTEAF

v_gene: TRBV9
CDR3aa: ASSVARGETPGANVLT

v_gene: TRBV4-3
CDR3aa: ASSVTGSEVILN

v_gene: TRBV28
CDR3aa: ASSPPGVVYEQY

v_gene: TRBV2
CDR3aa: ASTPGFDGYT

v_gene: TRBV4-3
CDR3aa: ASSQGVNTEAF

v_gene: TRBV7-2
CDR3aa: ASSLATGANQPQH

v_gene: TRBV27
CDR3aa: ASSSQGPYGYT

v_gene: TRBV30
CDR3aa: AGTGFDEKLF

v_gene: TRBV29-1
CDR3aa: SVNRDRANTEAF

v_gene: TRBV4-2
CDR3aa: ASSQGAEGDQPQH

v_gene: TRBV29-1
CDR3aa: SARGQHNYGYT

v_gene: TRBV7-2
CDR3aa: ASSPGLYGYT

v_gene: TRBV29-1
CDR3aa: SVSGVSTEAF

v_gene: TRBV29-1
CDR3aa: SVERQEETQY

v_gene: TRBV21-1
CDR3aa: AATVNY

v_gene: TRBV7-9
CDR3aa: ASSPRENYGYT

v_gene: TRBV5-5
CDR3aa: ASSQTGVGQPQH

v_gene: TRBV10-2
CDR3aa: ATSQGKETQY

v_gene: TRBV7-3
CDR3aa: ASSPGLGSTDTQY

v_gene: TRBV5-6
CDR3aa: ASSYSTDTQY

v_gene: TRBV7-2
CDR3aa: ASSLGSSKETQY

v_gene: TRBV7-7
CDR3aa: ASSLYRGAEAF

v_gene: TRBV7-3
CDR3aa: ASSKGVRGDSTEAF

v_gene: TRBV29-1
CDR3aa: SVERLSETQY

v_gene: TRBV7-2
CDR3aa: ASSAGQSLRGYT

v_gene: TRBV29-1
CDR3aa: SVATVSGGPDREQF

v_gene: TRBV11-2
CDR3aa: ASSRQSGLATQY